Listed below are T cell receptor beta chains from one sample, sequenced in a study of blood T cell repertoires in COVID-19. Produced via immunoSEQ multiplex PCR; TCRdb's table is partial and in-frame only. The sample gives under 300,000 clones, almost 85% of which show up once; under 5% is in the top ten. The sequencing input was peripheral blood. These receptors were taken from a man in his forties or fifties with acute or convalescent COVID-19. Each CDR3 is given with its conserved first and last residue. A D gene is named only where the DNA matches it firmly. Clone size appears in some rows only: once, few, many, or a class for an expanded clone.

d_call,v_call,j_call,clone_size,cdr3_nt,cdr3_aa
TRBD1,TRBV6-5,TRBJ1-1,.,TGTGCCAGCAGCCCAGGGGGCCGGGGCACTGAAGCTTTCTTT,CASSPGGRGTEAFF
.,TRBV27,TRBJ1-2,.,TGTGCCAGCAGCAACCGACGATCTTGGGGCTTAATCAGGGGCATGGGCTATGGCTACACCTTC,CASSNRRSWGLIRGMGYGYTF
.,TRBV7-3,TRBJ2-1,few,TGTGCCAGCAGCTTAGGGGGACTGCTGAATGAGCAGTTCTTC,CASSLGGLLNEQFF
TRBD2,TRBV3-1/TRBV3-2,TRBJ2-5,.,TGTGCCAGCAATCAGGGAGGGCCGATAGAGACCCAGTACTTC,CASNQGGPIETQYF
.,TRBV21-1,TRBJ1-4,.,TGTGCCAGCAGCAAAGTCAACAGGTGTAATGAAAAACTGTTTTTT,CASSKVNRCNEKLFF
.,TRBV11-2,TRBJ2-3,few,TGTGCCAGCAGCTTAGTGCCGGGGCGGGGAGATACGCAGTATTTT,CASSLVPGRGDTQYF
TRBD2,TRBV19,TRBJ2-7,.,TGTGCCAGTAGTCCATTAGCGGGAGTAGGCTACGAGCAGTACTTC,CASSPLAGVGYEQYF
.,TRBV15,TRBJ2-7,.,TGTGCCACCAGCAGCCAACGACACTACGAGCAGTACTTC,CATSSQRHYEQYF
TRBD1,TRBV5-4,TRBJ2-2,.,TGTGCCAGCAGCCAGCCGGGACAGCGATTCACCGGGGAGCTGTTTTTT,CASSQPGQRFTGELFF
.,TRBV2,TRBJ1-5,once,TGTGCCAGCAGGGCCAAAGGGGATCAGCCCCAGCATTTT,CASRAKGDQPQHF
TRBD1,TRBV2,TRBJ2-7,once,TGTGCCACTACCGACACTGGGGGGCAGGGGGCTTCCTACGAGCAGTACTTC,CATTDTGGQGASYEQYF
.,TRBV19,TRBJ1-2,.,TGTGCCAGTAGTATGGTGAGGACGACAGGCCATTGGCGTGGCTACACCTTC,CASSMVRTTGHWRGYTF
.,TRBV30,TRBJ1-4,.,TGTGCCTGGAGTGTTCAGGGGTCGGAAAAACTGTTTTTT,CAWSVQGSEKLFF
TRBD1,TRBV15,TRBJ1-4,.,TGTGCCACCAGCAGAGATGTCCCAGCCGGGACAGCTAATGAAAAACTGTTTTTT,CATSRDVPAGTANEKLFF
.,TRBV4-2,TRBJ2-3,few,TGTGCCAGCAGCCAAGGGGGGCGGCCTAGCACAGATACGCAGTATTTT,CASSQGGRPSTDTQYF
TRBD2,TRBV7-8,TRBJ2-7,.,TGTGCCAGCAGCTTCGGACTAGCGGGAGCTTCCTACGAGCAGTACTTC,CASSFGLAGASYEQYF
.,TRBV19,TRBJ2-5,.,TGTGCCAGTAGTGGACACCCCGGGACACCCCCAGAGACCCAGTACTTC,CASSGHPGTPPETQYF
TRBD1,TRBV30,TRBJ2-7,few,TGTGCCTCCGAACCCGACAGGGGGCTACACGAGCAGTACTTC,CASEPDRGLHEQYF
TRBD1,TRBV5-6,TRBJ1-1,.,TGTGCCAGCAGCTACCAAACAGGGGTGAACGGAGCTGAAGCTTTCTTT,CASSYQTGVNGAEAFF
TRBD1,TRBV15,TRBJ1-1,.,TGTGCCACCAGCACCCCCGGGACAGGGGTCGACACTGAAGCTTTCTTT,CATSTPGTGVDTEAFF
TRBD1,TRBV24-1,TRBJ2-1,.,TGTGCCACCAGTGATCGAGGACAGGGCAATGAGCAGTTCTTC,CATSDRGQGNEQFF
.,TRBV28,TRBJ2-1,.,TGTGCCAGCAGTTTAACTAGGGGGGGCAATGAGCAGTTCTTC,CASSLTRGGNEQFF
.,TRBV7-2,TRBJ2-1,once,TGTGCCAGCAGCCTCTGGACATCCTCCTACAATGAGCAGTTCTTC,CASSLWTSSYNEQFF
TRBD1,TRBV5-1,TRBJ2-2,.,TGCGCCAGCAGCTTTCGGACAGGGGGGAACACCGGGGAGCTGTTTTTT,CASSFRTGGNTGELFF
.,TRBV18,TRBJ1-1,.,TGTGCCAGCTCACCTGCCGACAGCATGAACACTGAAGCTTTCTTT,CASSPADSMNTEAFF
TRBD1,TRBV19,TRBJ1-4,.,TGTGCCAGTAGTATAGAGTCCCGGGACAGGGAAAAACTGTTTTTT,CASSIESRDREKLFF
TRBD1,TRBV6-1,TRBJ2-3,.,TGTGCCAGCAGTGGACTCCATCACAGGGGAACGTTTACAGATACGCAGTATTTT,CASSGLHHRGTFTDTQYF
TRBD1,TRBV24-1,TRBJ1-4,.,TGTGCCACCAGTGGTGCCGGGACAGGGCATGAAAAACTGTTTTTT,CATSGAGTGHEKLFF
.,TRBV12-3/TRBV12-4,TRBJ1-4,few,TGTGCCAGCAGTCAAAGCGAAAAACTGTTTTTT,CASSQSEKLFF
.,TRBV6-6,TRBJ2-7,.,TGTGCCAGCGAGTGGGAGTTCACTGACGAGCAGTACTTC,CASEWEFTDEQYF
.,TRBV9,TRBJ2-1,.,TGTGCCAGCAGCGTATCCGGGGCAGGGGATGGGGATGAGCAGTTCTTC,CASSVSGAGDGDEQFF